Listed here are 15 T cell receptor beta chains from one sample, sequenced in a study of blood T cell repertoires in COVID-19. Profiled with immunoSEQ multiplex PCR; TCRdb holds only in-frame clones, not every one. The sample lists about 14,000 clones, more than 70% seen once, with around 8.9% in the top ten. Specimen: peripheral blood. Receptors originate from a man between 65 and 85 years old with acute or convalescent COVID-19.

CDR3 nucleotide sequence: TGTGCCAGCAGCTTAGCGGGACAGGGTTGGAGCTCCTACGAGCAGTACTTC. Protein: CASSLAGQGWSSYEQYF. The chain uses TRBV7-2 and TRBJ2-7, with 9 bases lining up with TRBD1. V dropped 0 bases and J dropped 0; count of bases not matched to a gene: 6. CDR3 length: 17 amino acids. Germline V lookup: CDR1 SGHTA, CDR2 FQGNSA.

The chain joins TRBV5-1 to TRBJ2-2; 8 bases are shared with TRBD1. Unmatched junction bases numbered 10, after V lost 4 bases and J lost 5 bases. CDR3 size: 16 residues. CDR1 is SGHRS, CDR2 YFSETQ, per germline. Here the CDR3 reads CASSLRQGRGTGELFF. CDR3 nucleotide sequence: TGCGCCAGCAGCCTACGACAGGGGCGGGGTACCGGGGAGCTGTTTTTT.

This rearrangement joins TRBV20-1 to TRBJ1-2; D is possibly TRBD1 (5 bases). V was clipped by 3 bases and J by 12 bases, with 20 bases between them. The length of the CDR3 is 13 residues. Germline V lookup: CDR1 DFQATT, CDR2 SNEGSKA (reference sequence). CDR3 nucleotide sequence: TGCAGTGCTAGTGCGGGGGTGGGCGGTATCGACACCTTC. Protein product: CSASAGVGGIDTF.

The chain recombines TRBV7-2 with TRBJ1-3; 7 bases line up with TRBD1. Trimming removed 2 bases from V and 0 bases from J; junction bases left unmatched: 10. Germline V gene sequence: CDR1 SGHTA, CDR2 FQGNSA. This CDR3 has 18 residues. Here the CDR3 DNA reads TGTGCCAGCAGCTTATTCCCAGGGGGATTGAGCTCTGGAAACACCATATATTTT. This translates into CASSLFPGGLSSGNTIYF.

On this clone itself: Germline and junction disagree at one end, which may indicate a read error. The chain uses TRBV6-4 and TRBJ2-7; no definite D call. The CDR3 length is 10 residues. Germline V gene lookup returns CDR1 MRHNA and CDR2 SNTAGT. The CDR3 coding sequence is TGTGCCAGCAGTGATCTGGCGCGGCGCTTC. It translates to CASSDLARRF.

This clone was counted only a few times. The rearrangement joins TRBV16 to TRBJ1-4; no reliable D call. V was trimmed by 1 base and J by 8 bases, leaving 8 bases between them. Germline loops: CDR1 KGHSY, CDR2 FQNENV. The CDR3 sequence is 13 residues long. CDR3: CASSQLGREKLFF. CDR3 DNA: TGTGCCAGCAGCCAATTAGGGAGAGAAAAACTGTTTTTT.

CDR3: CASSLVLQGNGYTF. The CDR3, as DNA: TGTGCCAGCAGCTTAGTACTCCAGGGGAATGGCTACACCTTC. This chain links TRBV7-2 with TRBJ1-2, with a weak D call TRBD1 (6 bases). The CDR3 extends over 14 amino acids. Trimming pared 1 base from V and 6 bases from J, leaving 12 bases between. Germline CDR1 is SGHTA and CDR2 is FQGNSA.

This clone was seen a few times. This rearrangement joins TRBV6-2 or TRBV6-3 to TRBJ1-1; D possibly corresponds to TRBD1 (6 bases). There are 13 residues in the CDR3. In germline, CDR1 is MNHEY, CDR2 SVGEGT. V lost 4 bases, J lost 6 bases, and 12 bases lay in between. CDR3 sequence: CASSFGQTPEAFF. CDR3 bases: TGTGCCAGCAGTTTCGGACAGACCCCTGAAGCTTTCTTT.

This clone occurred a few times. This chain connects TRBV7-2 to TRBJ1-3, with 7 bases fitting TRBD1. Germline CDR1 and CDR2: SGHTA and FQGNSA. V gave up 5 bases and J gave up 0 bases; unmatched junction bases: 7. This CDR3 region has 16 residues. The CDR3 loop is CASSTQTGISGNTIYF. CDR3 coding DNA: TGTGCCAGCAGCACACAGACAGGGATCTCTGGAAACACCATATATTTT.

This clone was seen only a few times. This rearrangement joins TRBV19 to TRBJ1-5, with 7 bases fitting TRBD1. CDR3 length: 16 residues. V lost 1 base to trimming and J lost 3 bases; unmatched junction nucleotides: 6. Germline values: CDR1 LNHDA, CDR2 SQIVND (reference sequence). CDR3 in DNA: TGTGCCAGTAGTATAGTTGACAGGGCGCTCAATCAGCCCCAGCATTTT. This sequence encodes CASSIVDRALNQPQHF.

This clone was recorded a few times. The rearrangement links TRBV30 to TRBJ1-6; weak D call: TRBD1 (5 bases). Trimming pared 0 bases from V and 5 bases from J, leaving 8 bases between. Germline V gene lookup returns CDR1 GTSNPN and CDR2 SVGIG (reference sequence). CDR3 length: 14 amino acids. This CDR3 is CAWSVGGNNSPLHF. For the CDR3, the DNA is TGTGCCTGGAGTGTCGGGGGGAATAATTCACCCCTCCACTTT.

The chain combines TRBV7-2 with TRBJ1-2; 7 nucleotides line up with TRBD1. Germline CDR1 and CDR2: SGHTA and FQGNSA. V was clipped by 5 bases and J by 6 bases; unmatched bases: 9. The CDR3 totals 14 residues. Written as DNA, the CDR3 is TGTGCCAGCAGCCCAGTTCCTACAGGGGATGGCTACACCTTC. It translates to CASSPVPTGDGYTF.

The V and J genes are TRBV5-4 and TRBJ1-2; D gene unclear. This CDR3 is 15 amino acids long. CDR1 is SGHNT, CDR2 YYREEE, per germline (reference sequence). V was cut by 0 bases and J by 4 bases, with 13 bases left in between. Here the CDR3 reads CASSLEATPSYGYTF. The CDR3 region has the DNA TGTGCCAGCAGCTTGGAAGCGACTCCTTCCTATGGCTACACCTTC.

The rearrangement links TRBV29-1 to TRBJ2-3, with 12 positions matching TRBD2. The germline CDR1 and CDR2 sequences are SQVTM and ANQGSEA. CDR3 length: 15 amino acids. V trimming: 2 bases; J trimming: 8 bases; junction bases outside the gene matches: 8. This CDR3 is CSVETSGRSRGTQYF. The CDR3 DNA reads TGCAGCGTTGAAACTAGCGGGAGGAGCCGAGGTACGCAGTATTTT.

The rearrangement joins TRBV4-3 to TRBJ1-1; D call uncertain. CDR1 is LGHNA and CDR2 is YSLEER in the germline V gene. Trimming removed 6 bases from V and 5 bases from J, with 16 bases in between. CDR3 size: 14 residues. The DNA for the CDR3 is TGCGCCAGCAGATTAAGCGGCCCTGGGACTGAAGCTTTCTTT. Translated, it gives CASRLSGPGTEAFF.